This T cell receptor (beta chain) comes out of a study of blood T cell repertoires in COVID-19. In the study overall: Spain, Italy and the United States supplied samples that represented acute and convalescent COVID-19. The analysed material was cDNA or gDNA that came from T cells, B-cell-depleted T cells, or PBMCs.

Trimming removed 0 bases at V and 4 bases at J, with 10 bases between. The CDR3 length is 14 residues. Germline V CDR1 and CDR2: SGHRS, YFSETQ. Authors' processing steps: Estimates of nucleated cell counts were drawn from the amplification of reference gene primers. Clones were sequenced by immunoSEQ multiplex PCR, and TCRdb holds only the in-frame ones, with some missing. The V and J calls and clone size come from that table; D and trimming were worked out from the DNA. The repertoire has tens of thousands of clones, 80% to 95% of them found once; the top ten carry 5.5%. Of note for this clone: Additional DNA sequences in this sample encode the identical CDR3.

The chain has TRBV5-1 and TRBJ2-5, with D tentatively TRBD2 (7 bases). The sequenced sample consisted of peripheral blood. This clonotype originated in a woman aged 80 or over with acute or convalescent COVID-19. Here the CDR3 DNA reads TGCGCCAGCAGCTTGGCGGGGGGCGGAGAGACCCAGTACTTC. This encodes CASSLAGGGETQYF.